Shown below are 24 T cell receptor beta chains from a single sample sequenced in a study of cytomegalovirus exposure and HLA in healthy donors. Profiled with immunoSEQ multiplex PCR; TCRdb holds only in-frame clones, not every one. This table holds about 360,000 clones, 86% found once. Sequencing used PBMCs. These receptors all come from a young woman in good health and CMV-seronegative.

This chain connects TRBV19 to TRBJ1-2; no reliable D call. Trimming took off 3 bases at V and 4 bases at J, with 9 bases between the two ends. CDR3 length equals 13 residues. Germline assignment: CDR1 LNHDA and CDR2 SQIVND (reference sequence). For the CDR3, the DNA is TGTGCCAGTAGTATGGGAGAGAGCTATGGCTACACCTTC. Residues: CASSMGESYGYTF.

The gene calls are TRBV6-5 and TRBJ1-2, with 7 bases identical to TRBD1. This CDR3 is 15 amino acids long. The ends lost 8 bases at V and 11 bases at J; junction bases unmatched: 20. The germline V gene has CDR1 MNHEY and CDR2 SVGAGI. The CDR3 DNA reads as TGTGCCAGCTCAATCCAGTGCTGCCCCCCGGGACAGTACACCTTC. This encodes CASSIQCCPPGQYTF.

The chain uses TRBV27 and TRBJ1-1, with D possibly TRBD1 on 5 matching bases. Between the trimmed V and J ends, which lost 7 bases and 3 bases, there was a span of 9 bases. There are 12 residues in the CDR3. Germline V CDR1 and CDR2: MNHEY, SMNVEV (reference sequence). CDR3 residues: CASTPGYTEAFF. CDR3 coding DNA: TGTGCCAGCACCCCAGGGTACACTGAAGCTTTCTTT.

J is TRBJ2-3 and V is TRBV28, with TRBD1 matching over 9 bases. The J segment lost 4 bases and the V segment lost 5 bases, leaving 10 bases of the junction unmatched. Germline lookup yields CDR1 MDHEN and CDR2 SYDVKM. This CDR3 region has 16 residues. CDR3 region: CASSRRPGQGPDTQYF. Written as DNA, the CDR3 is TGTGCCAGCAGTCGACGACCGGGACAGGGTCCAGATACGCAGTATTTT.

The table lists this clone with a count of one. The chain recombines TRBV28 with TRBJ2-3; 7 bases line up with TRBD2. J lost 1 base, V lost 2 bases, and 6 bases had no gene match. Germline loops: CDR1 MDHEN, CDR2 SYDVKM. The CDR3 is 16 amino acids. The CDR3 loop reads CASSLVESGGTDTQYF. CDR3 sequence (DNA): TGTGCCAGCAGTTTAGTTGAGAGCGGGGGCACAGATACGCAGTATTTT.

This clone was recorded a few times. The genes are TRBV11-2 and TRBJ1-1; 8 bases are a match to TRBD1. J lost 7 bases, V lost 6 bases, and 10 bases had no gene match. The CDR3 loop spans 14 amino acids. Germline-derived CDR1 and CDR2 are SGHAT and FQNNGV. The CDR3 here is CASRDDRGGGEAFF. The CDR3 DNA reads TGTGCCAGCAGGGACGACAGGGGCGGGGGTGAAGCTTTCTTT.

The J gene is TRBJ2-1, the V gene TRBV11-2; D is unclear. Germline CDR1 SGHAT, CDR2 FQNNGV. This CDR3 has 15 residues. V gave up 1 base and J gave up 1 base, with 8 bases separating them. The CDR3 loop reads CASSLGAGSYNEQFF. The CDR3 DNA reads as TGTGCCAGCAGCTTAGGGGCAGGTTCCTACAATGAGCAGTTCTTC.

This sequence joins TRBV5-1 and TRBJ1-1; TRBD1 matches 7 bases. Looked up from germline, CDR1 is SGHRS and CDR2 is YFSETQ. This CDR3 contains 12 residues. V lost 4 bases to trimming and J lost 7 bases; unmatched junction nucleotides: 4. The CDR3 nucleotides are TGCGCCAGCAGCCTAGACAGGGTTGAAGCTTTCTTT. This translates into CASSLDRVEAFF. Using reference TRBV5-1 and TRBJ1-1 for the parts outside the CDR3, the full variable domain is KAGVTQTPRYLIKTRGQQVTLSCSPISGHRSVSWYQQTPGQGLQFLFEYFSETQRNKGNFPGRFSGRQFSNSRSEMNVSTLELGDSALYLCASSLDRVEAFFGQGTRLTVV.

This clone has a single count. V is TRBV7-9 and J is TRBJ1-1, with D possibly matching TRBD1 (6 bases). With 2 bases removed from V and 0 bases from J, the gap between germline ends came to 13 bases. Germline CDR1 reads SEHNR; CDR2 reads FQNEAQ (reference sequence). There are 16 residues in the CDR3. The CDR3 reads CASSLPAGGLNTEAFF. The CDR3 coding sequence is TGTGCCAGCAGCTTACCCGCCGGGGGGCTGAACACTGAAGCTTTCTTT.

The chain recombines TRBV25-1 with TRBJ2-1; D gene unclear. Germline V lookup: CDR1 MGHDK, CDR2 SYGVNS. This CDR3 has 15 amino acids. The V and J ends lost 3 bases and 4 bases respectively, with 13 bases between them. CDR3 bases: TGTGCCAGCAGTGAGCGGCAAAATCCTTACAATGAGCAGTTCTTC. Translated: CASSERQNPYNEQFF.

V usage is TRBV6-5 and J usage is TRBJ1-2; tentatively, D is TRBD1 (6 bases). The V end was cut by 6 bases, the J end by 7 bases, with 12 bases between. The V gene's germline CDR1 is MNHEY and CDR2 SVGAGI. The CDR3 extends over 12 amino acids. The CDR3 here is CASRFVGAGYTF. The CDR3 bases are TGTGCCAGCAGGTTCGTGGGGGCTGGCTACACCTTC.

The gene calls are TRBV5-6 and TRBJ2-3; TRBD1 aligns across 9 bases. CDR1 SGHDT and CDR2 YYEEEE come from the germline V gene. V gave up 2 bases and J gave up 1 base; unmatched junction bases: 2. The CDR3 consists of 15 residues. DNA for the CDR3: TGTGCCAGCAGCTTACAGGGGGCGCGCACAGATACGCAGTATTTT. Protein: CASSLQGARTDTQYF.

This clone has a single count. The rearrangement links TRBV13 to TRBJ2-1; the D is unclear. Per germline, CDR1 PRHDT and CDR2 FYEKMQ (reference sequence). The length of the CDR3 is 15 residues. The V end lost 4 bases, the J end lost 8 bases, and 18 bases lay between the germline ends. The CDR3 sequence: CASSSISWARYEQFF. The CDR3 DNA sequence: TGTGCCAGCAGCTCGATTTCTTGGGCACGATATGAGCAGTTCTTC.

This chain joins TRBV28 and TRBJ2-3; no clear D gene. V shed 7 bases and J shed 1 base, with 15 bases lying between them. Germline CDR1 reads MDHEN; CDR2 reads SYDVKM. The CDR3 is made up of 15 amino acids. CDR3 amino acids: CASTTFRLGTDTQYF. In nucleotides, the CDR3 is TGTGCCAGCACTACCTTCCGGTTAGGCACAGATACGCAGTATTTT.

The V call is TRBV30, the J call TRBJ2-5, with D perhaps matching TRBD2 (6 bases). CDR3 size: 12 residues. V lost 1 base and J 5 bases, leaving 8 bases between the germline ends. Germline V gene lookup returns CDR1 GTSNPN and CDR2 SVGIG (reference sequence). The CDR3 is CAWSASGETQYF. The DNA for the CDR3 is TGTGCCTGGAGTGCAAGCGGGGAGACCCAGTACTTC.

The rearrangement joins TRBV7-9 to TRBJ2-1, with D hard to call. Germline CDR1 SEHNR, CDR2 FQNEAQ (reference sequence). V was clipped by 3 bases and J by 5 bases, with 11 bases between them. This CDR3 comprises 14 residues. In DNA form, the CDR3 reads TGTGCCAGCAGCTTGGCCAGGCAGAACAATGAGCAGTTCTTC. This sequence encodes CASSLARQNNEQFF. Full variable domain (outside the CDR3, taken from reference TRBV7-9 and TRBJ2-1): DTGVSQNPRHKITKRGQNVTFRCDPISEHNRLYWYRQTLGQGPEFLTYFQNEAQLEKSRLLSDRFSAERPKGSFSTLEIQRTEQGDSAMYLCASSLARQNNEQFFGPGTRLTVL.

The gene calls are TRBV5-4 and TRBJ1-4, with D possibly matching TRBD1 (6 bases). Between the trimmed V and J ends, which lost 4 bases and 7 bases, there was a span of 20 bases. The germline V gene encodes CDR1 SGHNT and CDR2 YYREEE (reference sequence). This CDR3 region has 16 residues. CDR3 sequence: CASSTNLQGKGEKLFF. CDR3 DNA: TGTGCCAGCAGCACCAACTTACAGGGAAAGGGTGAAAAACTGTTTTTT.

The chain joins TRBV27 to TRBJ2-2; maybe TRBD1 (5 bases). The V end was cut by 4 bases, the J end by 8 bases, with 14 bases between. This CDR3 contains 14 residues. Germline V gene sequence: CDR1 MNHEY, CDR2 SMNVEV (reference sequence). Here the CDR3 reads CASSSRAGRGELFF. The CDR3 nucleotides are TGTGCCAGCAGTTCCAGGGCCGGGCGGGGGGAGCTGTTTTTT.

The rearrangement joins TRBV6-6 to TRBJ2-2, with 8 positions matching TRBD2. The ends lost 6 bases at V and 4 bases at J; junction bases unmatched: 7. This CDR3 region has 15 residues. Germline V gene data show CDR1 as MNHNY and CDR2 as SVGAGI (reference sequence). The CDR3 DNA follows: TGTGCCAGCAGGTCGGGGGGGAGGGGCACCGGGGAGCTGTTTTTT. Amino acid sequence: CASRSGGRGTGELFF.

The chain couples TRBV9 to TRBJ2-1; 7 bases are shared with TRBD2. Germline loops: CDR1 SGDLS, CDR2 YYNGEE. V lost 3 bases and J lost 4; bases outside the gene matches: 4. The CDR3 is 14 amino acids. The CDR3 spells CASSAWGGYNEQFF. DNA of the CDR3: TGTGCCAGCAGCGCCTGGGGGGGGTACAATGAGCAGTTCTTC.

The V call is TRBV7-9, the J call TRBJ2-7; 10 bases are a match to TRBD1. V lost 1 base and J lost 4; bases outside the gene matches: 10. Germline V gene data show CDR1 as SEHNR and CDR2 as FQNEAQ (reference sequence). This CDR3 region has 17 residues. The chain's CDR3 is CASSLDRQGARGYEQYF. The CDR3 nucleotides read TGTGCCAGCAGCTTAGATCGACAGGGGGCACGGGGATACGAGCAGTACTTC.

The V call is TRBV2, the J call TRBJ1-1; D uncertain. CDR1 is SNHLY, CDR2 FYNNEI, per germline. V dropped 3 bases and J dropped 4 bases, with 9 bases sitting between them. The CDR3 length is 13 residues. CDR3 nucleotide sequence: TGTGCCAGCAGTGATGAACAGATCACTGAAGCTTTCTTT. Residues: CASSDEQITEAFF. Filled out from reference TRBV2 and TRBJ1-1, the complete variable domain reads EPEVTQTPSHQVTQMGQEVILRCVPISNHLYFYWYRQILGQKVEFLVSFYNNEISEKSEIFDDQFSVERPDGSNFTLKIRSTKLEDSAMYFCASSDEQITEAFFGQGTRLTVV.

This clone was recorded once. The gene calls are TRBV6-1 and TRBJ2-2; maybe TRBD1 (6 bases). V lost 3 bases, J lost 1 base, and 18 bases lay in between. The CDR3 sequence is 18 residues long. Germline V gene data show CDR1 as MNHNS and CDR2 as SASEGT. This CDR3 reads CASSDLLGASRNTGELFF. Here the CDR3 DNA reads TGTGCCAGCAGTGATTTATTGGGGGCGTCACGGAACACCGGGGAGCTGTTTTTT.

This clone was seen once. J is TRBJ2-1 and V is TRBV4-1, with D possibly matching TRBD2 (7 bases). Germline V CDR1 and CDR2: MGHRA, YSYEKL. The V end was cut by 3 bases, the J end by 4 bases, with 16 bases between. This CDR3 has 16 residues. CDR3 residues: CASSHQEGGGYNEQFF. CDR3 DNA sequence: TGCGCCAGCAGCCACCAGGAGGGGGGGGGTTACAATGAGCAGTTCTTC.